The 25 T cell receptor beta chains below all came from one sample that was sequenced in a study of shared T cell receptors in the human thymus. Sequencing was performed with immunoSEQ multiplex PCR; in TCRdb, only in-frame clones are kept and a portion is missing. This sample has almost 550,000 clones; about four fifths occur once, and the top ten carry 0.013%. This sample was also put to use in a study of human thymus T cells.

The sample consisted of thymocytes. Source of these receptors: a boy younger than two with a congenital heart defect.

The V call is TRBV30, the J call TRBJ2-1, with D possibly TRBD2 on 5 matching bases. Trimming took off 6 bases at V and 6 bases at J, with 18 bases between the two ends. Germline assignment: CDR1 GTSNPN and CDR2 SVGIG (reference sequence). The CDR3 sequence is 14 residues long. CDR3 DNA sequence: TGTGCCTGTCCCGGACTCCAGCACCCCAATGAGCAGTTCTTC. Its translation is CACPGLQHPNEQFF.

Only one count was recorded for this clone. The chain carries TRBV4-1 and TRBJ2-7, with 7 bases matching TRBD2. Trimming at V came to 0 bases and at J to 3 bases, leaving 5 bases not matched to a gene. CDR3 length equals 15 residues. The germline V gene encodes CDR1 MGHRA and CDR2 YSYEKL. CDR3: CASSQDRRGYYEQYF. The DNA for the CDR3 is TGCGCCAGCAGCCAAGATCGGCGGGGGTACTACGAGCAGTACTTC.

This chain uses TRBV11-2 with TRBJ2-3; 14 positions match TRBD2. Looked up from germline, CDR1 is SGHAT and CDR2 is FQNNGV. Losses at the gene ends were 5 bases for V and 4 bases for J; bases not matched to a gene: 5. This CDR3 has 16 amino acids. This CDR3 reads CASSHPGLAGADTQYF. The CDR3 DNA is TGTGCCAGCAGCCACCCGGGACTAGCGGGAGCAGATACGCAGTATTTT.

The chain is built from TRBV9 and TRBJ1-2; TRBD1 matches 8 bases. Germline V gene data show CDR1 as SGDLS and CDR2 as YYNGEE. V shed 0 bases and J 5 bases; nucleotides not matched to a gene: 6. There are 15 residues in the CDR3. The CDR3 DNA is TGTGCCAGCAGCGTAGCTCTCGGGACAGGATATGGCTACACCTTC. It yields the protein CASSVALGTGYGYTF. Using reference TRBV9 and TRBJ1-2 for the parts outside the CDR3, the full variable domain is DSGVTQTPKHLITATGQRVTLRCSPRSGDLSVYWYQQSLDQGLQFLIQYYNGEERAKGNILERFSAQQFPDLHSELNLSSLELGDSALYFCASSVALGTGYGYTFGSGTRLTVV.

The rearrangement joins TRBV18 to TRBJ2-7, with 8 bases lining up with TRBD2. Germline V CDR1 and CDR2: KGHSH, LQKENI. The CDR3 covers 17 residues. V shed 5 bases, J shed 2 bases, and the junction held 14 bases outside the gene matches. CDR3 nucleotides: TGTGCCAGCTCAACCTCCGGGACTAGGTATAGGGCCTACGAGCAGTACTTC. It yields the protein CASSTSGTRYRAYEQYF. Full variable domain (remainder filled in from reference TRBV18 and TRBJ2-7): NAGVMQNPRHLVRRRGQEARLRCSPMKGHSHVYWYRQLPEEGLKFMVYLQKENIIDESGMPKERFSAEFPKEGPSILRIQQVVRGDSAAYFCASSTSGTRYRAYEQYFGPGTRLTVT.

This clone was counted once. The chain carries TRBV13 and TRBJ1-1, with 7 bases lining up with TRBD1. This CDR3 region has 15 residues. The V gene's germline CDR1 is PRHDT and CDR2 FYEKMQ (reference sequence). V lost 5 bases, J lost 5 bases, and 11 bases stayed unmatched. The DNA of the CDR3 is TGTGCCAGCAGCCCGAGACAGGGTTCAGAGACTGAAGCTTTCTTT. Encoded protein: CASSPRQGSETEAFF.

This clone occurred once. The chain recombines TRBV7-3 with TRBJ2-5, with D tentatively TRBD1 (8 bases). V gave up 2 bases and J gave up 7 bases, with 14 bases separating them. This CDR3 has 14 residues. Looked up from germline, CDR1 is SGHTA and CDR2 is FQGTGA. This CDR3 reads CASSLSHRGGTQYF. As DNA, the CDR3 is TGTGCCAGCAGCTTATCGCACAGGGGGGGGACCCAGTACTTC. Drawing the rest from reference TRBV7-3 and TRBJ2-5, the complete variable domain is GAGVSQTPSNKVTEKGKYVELRCDPISGHTALYWYRQSLGQGPEFLIYFQGTGAADDSGLPNDRFFAVRPEGSVSTLKIQRTERGDSAVYLCASSLSHRGGTQYFGPGTRLLVL.

This clone has a single count. The chain carries TRBV14 and TRBJ2-3, with 8 positions matching TRBD2. The V gene end was trimmed by 2 bases and the J gene end by 4 bases; junction bases not matched to a gene: 11. The CDR3 has 17 residues. Germline CDR1 SGHDN, CDR2 FVKESK. The CDR3 DNA reads TGTGCCAGCAGCCAACCTAGCGGGCCTAATAGTGCAGATACGCAGTATTTT. This encodes CASSQPSGPNSADTQYF.

This clone was found a few times. The rearrangement links TRBV10-3 to TRBJ1-2; 10 nucleotides align to TRBD1. The CDR3 contains 15 residues. V lost 2 bases, J lost 3 bases, and 3 bases stayed unmatched. Germline lookup yields CDR1 ENHRY and CDR2 SYGVKD. CDR3 protein: CAISEPDRGDYGYTF. CDR3 nucleotides: TGTGCCATCAGTGAGCCGGACAGGGGGGACTATGGCTACACCTTC.

V is TRBV28 and J is TRBJ2-5, with 8 bases matching TRBD1. Per germline, CDR1 MDHEN and CDR2 SYDVKM. The CDR3 sequence is 12 residues long. Trimming took 7 bases from V and 6 from J; bases not matched to a gene: 4. The CDR3, as DNA: TGTGCCAGCATCGGACAGGGACAGACCCAGTACTTC. Translating gives CASIGQGQTQYF.

The CDR3 protein is CASSPQGYRVEETQYF. CDR3 nucleotide sequence: TGTGCCAGCAGCCCTCAGGGATACAGGGTTGAAGAGACCCAGTACTTC. The rearrangement joins TRBV5-4 to TRBJ2-5; D is perhaps TRBD1 (6 bases). The germline V gene encodes CDR1 SGHNT and CDR2 YYREEE (reference sequence). CDR3 length equals 16 residues. Trimming cost V 4 bases and J 3 bases, with 19 bases left between them.

This chain joins TRBV10-3 and TRBJ2-7, with a weak D call TRBD1 (7 bases). V lost 10 bases to trimming and J lost 4 bases, with 26 bases between them. CDR3 length: 16 residues. The germline V gene encodes CDR1 ENHRY and CDR2 SYGVKD. CDR3 in amino acids: CATGGGGAVPLYEQYF. The CDR3 DNA reads TGTGCCACCGGCGGAGGGGGCGCGGTTCCCCTTTACGAGCAGTACTTC.

The V call is TRBV4-3, the J call TRBJ2-2; D possibly corresponds to TRBD1 (6 bases). V shed 4 bases and J shed 5 bases, with 11 bases lying between them. The CDR3 spans 14 residues. Germline CDR1 and CDR2: LGHNA and YSLEER. CDR3 nucleotide sequence: TGCGCCAGCAGCCTTGACAGGTCTACCGGGGAGCTGTTTTTT. Its translation is CASSLDRSTGELFF.

The chain combines TRBV27 with TRBJ2-1; 9 bases are shared with TRBD2. Germline CDR1 is MNHEY and CDR2 is SMNVEV (reference sequence). J was trimmed by 0 bases and V by 7 bases; bases with no gene match: 16. The CDR3 has 19 amino acids. CDR3 region: CASTTYRASGTSSYNEQFF. CDR3 DNA sequence: TGTGCCAGCACCACTTATCGGGCTAGCGGGACTAGCTCCTACAATGAGCAGTTCTTC.

This sequence joins TRBV4-2 and TRBJ2-5; D remains ambiguous. The CDR3 contains 12 residues. Germline CDR1 and CDR2: LGHNA and YNFKEQ. Trimming removed 2 bases from V and 1 base from J, with 2 bases in between. This chain's CDR3 is CASSQLQETQYF. The DNA of the CDR3 is TGTGCCAGCAGCCAACTCCAAGAGACCCAGTACTTC.

V and J are TRBV7-3 and TRBJ2-1, with 7 positions matching TRBD1. Per germline, CDR1 SGHTA and CDR2 FQGTGA. Trimming cost V 6 bases and J 9 bases; bases outside gene matches: 14. This CDR3 has 15 amino acids. Here the CDR3 reads CASRTTGDPLSEQFF. CDR3 sequence (DNA): TGTGCCAGCAGGACCACAGGGGACCCCCTCAGTGAGCAGTTCTTC.

As for this clone: This sample includes further DNA sequences coding for the same CDR3. This chain joins TRBV27 and TRBJ2-7; 8 bases fit TRBD1. The junction had 7 bases not matched to a gene; V was cut back by 5 bases and J by 1 base. Per germline, CDR1 MNHEY and CDR2 SMNVEV (reference sequence). The CDR3 is 15 amino acids. The CDR3 sequence is CASSRGQGSSYEQYF. In nucleotides, the CDR3 is TGTGCCAGCAGTCGCGGACAGGGAAGTTCCTACGAGCAGTACTTC.

This clone was counted once. The V call is TRBV27, the J call TRBJ2-5; D unclear. The CDR3 spans 13 residues. V lost 2 bases and J 3 bases, leaving 7 bases between the germline ends. The V gene's germline CDR1 is MNHEY and CDR2 SMNVEV (reference sequence). The CDR3 protein is CASSLRGEETQYF. In DNA, the CDR3 is TGTGCCAGCAGTTTACGAGGAGAAGAGACCCAGTACTTC.

In this sample, this clone turned up once. The chain couples TRBV5-6 to TRBJ2-7; weak D call: TRBD2 (5 bases). Deletions cut 7 bases from V and 3 bases from J, with 14 bases between. The germline CDR1 and CDR2 sequences are SGHDT and YYEEEE. The CDR3 runs to 13 residues. CDR3 sequence (DNA): TGTGCCAGCCAAAAGAGGGCGGACTACGAGCAGTACTTC. Amino acid sequence: CASQKRADYEQYF.

This chain uses TRBV28 with TRBJ1-1; D call uncertain. Germline lookup yields CDR1 MDHEN and CDR2 SYDVKM. CDR3 length equals 11 residues. Between the trimmed V and J ends, which lost 6 bases and 0 bases, there was a span of 2 bases. CDR3 DNA: TGTGCCAGCAGCGTGAACACTGAAGCTTTCTTT. This codes for CASSVNTEAFF.

This chain links TRBV2 with TRBJ1-4; D remains unclear. The germline V gene has CDR1 SNHLY and CDR2 FYNNEI. V was trimmed by 0 bases and J by 10 bases, leaving 18 bases between them. This CDR3 is built from 16 residues. The CDR3 region has the DNA TGTGCCAGCAGTGAAGCGCGGCTGCATCCCCGGGGAAAACTGTTTTTT. It specifies CASSEARLHPRGKLFF.

This chain links TRBV15 with TRBJ1-2, with D uncertain. The V gene lost 4 bases and the J gene lost 0 bases, with 30 bases spanning the gap. Germline-derived CDR1 and CDR2 are LNHNV and YYDKDF (reference sequence). This CDR3 has 21 amino acids. In DNA form, the CDR3 reads TGTGCCACCAGCACCATCATCCCCCACCCTGCCAGGAGGGAAGCTAACTATGGCTACACCTTC. This sequence encodes CATSTIIPHPARREANYGYTF. Full variable domain (remainder filled in from reference TRBV15 and TRBJ1-2): DAMVIQNPRYQVTQFGKPVTLSCSQTLNHNVMYWYQQKSSQAPKLLFHYYDKDFNNEADTPDNFQSRRPNTSFCFLDIRSPGLGDTAMYLCATSTIIPHPARREANYGYTFGSGTRLTVV.

The V call is TRBV4-3, the J call TRBJ2-7; D unresolved. The CDR3 is 17 amino acids. The V gene's germline CDR1 is LGHNA and CDR2 YSLEER. V shed 0 bases and J shed 1 base, with 16 bases lying between them. The CDR3 is CASSQDCSGDVSYEQYF. The CDR3 nucleotides are TGCGCCAGCAGCCAAGATTGTTCAGGCGATGTTTCCTACGAGCAGTACTTC.

The rearrangement uses TRBV9 and TRBJ2-1; D unresolved. Germline-derived CDR1 and CDR2 are SGDLS and YYNGEE. CDR3 length: 16 amino acids. V lost 0 bases and J 3 bases, leaving 13 bases between the germline ends. CDR3 bases: TGTGCCAGCAGCGTAGGTTGGCACTATGACTACAATGAGCAGTTCTTC. Its translation is CASSVGWHYDYNEQFF.

The gene calls are TRBV5-6 and TRBJ2-5, with 13 bases identical to TRBD2. Germline values: CDR1 SGHDT, CDR2 YYEEEE. Losses at the gene ends were 0 bases for V and 3 bases for J; bases not matched to a gene: 8. The CDR3 totals 18 residues. As DNA, the CDR3 is TGTGCCAGCAGCTTGGCCCTAACTAGCGGGAGGGAGGAAGAGACCCAGTACTTC. Encoded protein: CASSLALTSGREEETQYF.